In its sample, the clone carrying this T cell receptor (beta chain) was seen once. What it recognizes is unknown. The treatment was: oral pan-JAK inhibitor, 5-10 mg twice daily. The data originate from a study of CD8+ T cells in alopecia areata. Study-level information: The investigators scored severity in treated patients by the percentage of affected scalp area.

V lost 4 bases and J lost 0, with 14 bases in between. The CDR3 extends over 16 amino acids. Looked up from germline, CDR1 is SGHRS and CDR2 is YFSETQ. After isolation, RNA underwent reverse transcription to generate cDNA as the sequencing template. TCRdb's copy holds only in-frame clones and misses some; the assay was immunoSEQ multiplex PCR. The sample has 95,000 to 100,000 clones; around 55% are singletons. Overall study findings and caveats: Numerous expanded lesional clones remained in scalp and blood during tofacitinib. Whereas mice showed it more clearly, TCR sharing across patients was murkier, possibly because of HLA.

The chain has TRBV5-1 and TRBJ2-1, with D perhaps TRBD2 (6 bases). The receptor was derived from a human donor with alopecia areata. Sample: CD8+ T cells sorted from blood, taken at week 4, from a patient treated with tofacitinib. The CDR3, as DNA: TGCGCCAGCAGCGCCATGGGACTTGCCTCCTACAATGAGCAGTTCTTC. Translation: CASSAMGLASYNEQFF.